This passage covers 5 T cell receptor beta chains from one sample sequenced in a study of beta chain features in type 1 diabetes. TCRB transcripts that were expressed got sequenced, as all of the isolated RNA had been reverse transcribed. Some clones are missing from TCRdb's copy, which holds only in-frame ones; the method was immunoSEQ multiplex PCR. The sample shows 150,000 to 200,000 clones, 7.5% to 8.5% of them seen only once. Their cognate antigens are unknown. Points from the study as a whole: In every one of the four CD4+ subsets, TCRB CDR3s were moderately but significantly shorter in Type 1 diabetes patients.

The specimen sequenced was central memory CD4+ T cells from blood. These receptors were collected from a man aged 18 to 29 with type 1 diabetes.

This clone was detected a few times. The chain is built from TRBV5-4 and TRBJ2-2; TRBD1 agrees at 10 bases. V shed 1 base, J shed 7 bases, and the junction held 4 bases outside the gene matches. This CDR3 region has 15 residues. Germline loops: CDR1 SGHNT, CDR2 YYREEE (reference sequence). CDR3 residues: CASSLRTGGGGELFF. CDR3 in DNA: TGTGCCAGCAGCTTGAGGACAGGGGGAGGCGGGGAGCTGTTTTTT.

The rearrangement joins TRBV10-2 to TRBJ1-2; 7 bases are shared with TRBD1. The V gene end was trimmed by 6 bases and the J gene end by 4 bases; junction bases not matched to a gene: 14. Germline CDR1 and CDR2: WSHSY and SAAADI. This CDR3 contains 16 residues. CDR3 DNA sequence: TGCGCCAGCAGACCCTGGGGTGACAGGGATATCTATGGCTACACCTTC. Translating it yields CASRPWGDRDIYGYTF.

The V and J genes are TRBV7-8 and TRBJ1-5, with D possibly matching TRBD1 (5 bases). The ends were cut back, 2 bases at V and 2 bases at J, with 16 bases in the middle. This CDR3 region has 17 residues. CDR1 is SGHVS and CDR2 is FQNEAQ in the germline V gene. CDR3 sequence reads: CASSLKEGLYGNQPQHF. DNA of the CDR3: TGTGCCAGCAGCTTAAAGGAGGGGCTTTACGGCAATCAGCCCCAGCATTTT.

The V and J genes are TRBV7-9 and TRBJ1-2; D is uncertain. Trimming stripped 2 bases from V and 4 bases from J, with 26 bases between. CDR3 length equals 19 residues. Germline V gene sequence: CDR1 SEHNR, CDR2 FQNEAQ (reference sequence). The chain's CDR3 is CASSLSDLRRGAKSYGYTF. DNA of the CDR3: TGTGCCAGCAGCTTAAGCGACCTCCGGCGGGGAGCGAAGAGCTATGGCTACACCTTC.

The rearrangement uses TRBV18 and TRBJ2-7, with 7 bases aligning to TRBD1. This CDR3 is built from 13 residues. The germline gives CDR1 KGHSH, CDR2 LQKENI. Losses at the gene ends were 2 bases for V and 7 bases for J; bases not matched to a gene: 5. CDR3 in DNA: TGTGCCAGCTCACCAGGACAGGTACCAGAGCAGTACTTC. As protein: CASSPGQVPEQYF.